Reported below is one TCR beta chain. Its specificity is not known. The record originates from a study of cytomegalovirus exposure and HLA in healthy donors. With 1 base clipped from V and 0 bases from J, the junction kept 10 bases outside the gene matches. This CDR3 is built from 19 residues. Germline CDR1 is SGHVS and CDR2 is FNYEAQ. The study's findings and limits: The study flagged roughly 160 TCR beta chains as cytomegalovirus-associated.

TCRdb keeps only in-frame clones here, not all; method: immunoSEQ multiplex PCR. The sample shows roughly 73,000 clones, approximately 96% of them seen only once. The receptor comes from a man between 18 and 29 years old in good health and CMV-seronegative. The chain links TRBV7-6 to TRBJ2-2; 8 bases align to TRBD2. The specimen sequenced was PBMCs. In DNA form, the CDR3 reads TGTGCCAGCAGCTTAGTAAGATGGGCGGGGGGCCCGAACACCGGGGAGCTGTTTTTT. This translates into CASSLVRWAGGPNTGELFF. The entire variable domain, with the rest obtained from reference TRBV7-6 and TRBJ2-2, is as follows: GAGVSQSPRYKVTKRGQDVALRCDPISGHVSLYWYRQALGQGPEFLTYFNYEAQQDKSGLPNDRFSAERPEGSISTLTIQRTEQRDSAMYRCASSLVRWAGGPNTGELFFGEGSRLTVL.